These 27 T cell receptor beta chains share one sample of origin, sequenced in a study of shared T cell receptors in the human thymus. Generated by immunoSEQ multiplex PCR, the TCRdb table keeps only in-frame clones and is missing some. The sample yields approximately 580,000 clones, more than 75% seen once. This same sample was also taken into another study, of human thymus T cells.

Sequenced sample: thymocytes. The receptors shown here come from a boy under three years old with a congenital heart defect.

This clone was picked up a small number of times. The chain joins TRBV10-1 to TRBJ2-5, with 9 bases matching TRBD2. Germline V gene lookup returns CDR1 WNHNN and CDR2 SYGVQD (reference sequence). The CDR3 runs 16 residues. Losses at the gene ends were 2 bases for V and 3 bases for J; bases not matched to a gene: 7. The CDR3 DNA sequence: TGCGCCAGCAGTGAGGGCCCGCTAGCGGGAAAAGAGACCCAGTACTTC. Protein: CASSEGPLAGKETQYF.

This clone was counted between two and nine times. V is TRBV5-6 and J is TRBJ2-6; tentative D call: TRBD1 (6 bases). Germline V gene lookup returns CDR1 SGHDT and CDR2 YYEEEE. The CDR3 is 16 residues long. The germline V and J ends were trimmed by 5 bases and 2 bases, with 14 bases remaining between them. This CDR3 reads CASRTHRDPGANVLTF. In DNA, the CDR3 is TGTGCCAGCAGGACTCACAGGGACCCTGGGGCCAACGTCCTGACTTTC.

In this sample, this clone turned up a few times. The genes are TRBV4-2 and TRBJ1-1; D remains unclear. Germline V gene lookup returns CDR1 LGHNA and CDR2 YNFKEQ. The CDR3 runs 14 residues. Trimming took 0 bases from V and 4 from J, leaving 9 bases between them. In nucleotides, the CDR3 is TGTGCCAGCAGCCAAGATGCGGGTTCCACTGAAGCTTTCTTT. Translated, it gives CASSQDAGSTEAFF.

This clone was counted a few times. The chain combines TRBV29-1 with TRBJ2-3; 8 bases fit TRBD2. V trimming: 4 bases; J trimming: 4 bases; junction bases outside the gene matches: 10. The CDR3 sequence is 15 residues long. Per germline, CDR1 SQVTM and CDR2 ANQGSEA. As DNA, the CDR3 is TGCAGCGTTGGAGCCCCTGGCGGGGGGCCAGATACGCAGTATTTT. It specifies CSVGAPGGGPDTQYF.

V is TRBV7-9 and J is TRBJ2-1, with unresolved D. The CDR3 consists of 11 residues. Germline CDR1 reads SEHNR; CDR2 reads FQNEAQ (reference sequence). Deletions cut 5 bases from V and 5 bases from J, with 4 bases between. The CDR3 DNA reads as TGTGCCAGCAGCGCGAACAATGAGCAGTTCTTC. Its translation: CASSANNEQFF.

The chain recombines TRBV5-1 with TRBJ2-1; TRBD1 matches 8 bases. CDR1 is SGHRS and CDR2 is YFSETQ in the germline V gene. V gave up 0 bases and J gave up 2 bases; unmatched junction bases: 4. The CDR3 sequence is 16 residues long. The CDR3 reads CASSLAADRAYNEQFF. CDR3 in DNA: TGCGCCAGCAGCTTGGCCGCGGACAGGGCCTACAATGAGCAGTTCTTC.

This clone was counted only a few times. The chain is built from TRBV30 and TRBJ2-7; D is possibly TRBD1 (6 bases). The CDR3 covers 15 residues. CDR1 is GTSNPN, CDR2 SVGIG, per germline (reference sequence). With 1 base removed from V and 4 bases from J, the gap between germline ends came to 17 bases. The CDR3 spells CAWSDTGYYPYEQYF. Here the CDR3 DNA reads TGTGCCTGGAGTGATACAGGGTACTACCCTTACGAGCAGTACTTC.

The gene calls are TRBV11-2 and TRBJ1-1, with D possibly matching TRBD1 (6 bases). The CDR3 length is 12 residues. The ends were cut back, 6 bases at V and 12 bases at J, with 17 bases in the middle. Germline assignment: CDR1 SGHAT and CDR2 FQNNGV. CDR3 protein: CASRFEGVTPFF. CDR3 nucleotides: TGTGCCAGCAGATTCGAGGGGGTCACTCCTTTCTTT.

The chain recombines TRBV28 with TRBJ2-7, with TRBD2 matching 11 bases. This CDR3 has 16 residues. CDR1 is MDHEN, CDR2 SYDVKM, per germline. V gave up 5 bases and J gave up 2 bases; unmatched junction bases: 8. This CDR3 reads CASSRRPGLAAYEQYF. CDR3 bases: TGTGCCAGCAGTCGGCGTCCGGGACTAGCGGCCTACGAGCAGTACTTC.

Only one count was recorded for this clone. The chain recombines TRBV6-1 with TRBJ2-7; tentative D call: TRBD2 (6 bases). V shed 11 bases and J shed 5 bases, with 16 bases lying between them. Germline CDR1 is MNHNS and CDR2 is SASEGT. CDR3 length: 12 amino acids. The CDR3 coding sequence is TGTGCCTGTGAGGACGGGACTCACGAGCAGTACTTC. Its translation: CACEDGTHEQYF.

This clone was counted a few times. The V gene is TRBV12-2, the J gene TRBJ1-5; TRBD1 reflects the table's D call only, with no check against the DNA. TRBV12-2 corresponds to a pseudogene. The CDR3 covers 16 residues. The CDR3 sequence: CASRSSTGGVNQPQHF. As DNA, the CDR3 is TGTGCAAGTCGCTCATCGACAGGGGGCGTCAATCAGCCCCAGCATTTT.

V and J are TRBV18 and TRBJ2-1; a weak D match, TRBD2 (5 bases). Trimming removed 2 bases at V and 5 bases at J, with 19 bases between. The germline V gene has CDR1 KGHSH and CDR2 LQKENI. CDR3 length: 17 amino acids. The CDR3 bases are TGTGCCAGCTCACCATGGCAGCGGTGGGATATAAACAATGAGCAGTTCTTC. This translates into CASSPWQRWDINNEQFF.

Here the CDR3 reads CASSHHPNRGLAEFPSYEQYF. The CDR3 bases are TGTGCCAGCAGCCACCACCCGAACCGGGGACTAGCGGAATTCCCCTCCTACGAGCAGTACTTC. V and J are TRBV27 and TRBJ2-7, with TRBD2 identical over 11 bases. The V and J ends lost 6 bases and 0 bases, in that order; junction bases with no gene match: 22. The CDR3 consists of 21 residues. Germline CDR1 and CDR2: MNHEY and SMNVEV (reference sequence).

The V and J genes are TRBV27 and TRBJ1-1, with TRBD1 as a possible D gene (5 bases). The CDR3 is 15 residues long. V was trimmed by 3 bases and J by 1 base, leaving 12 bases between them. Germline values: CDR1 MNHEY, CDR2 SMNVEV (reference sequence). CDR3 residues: CASSLGREGNTEAFF. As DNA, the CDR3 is TGTGCCAGCAGTTTGGGCAGGGAGGGGAACACTGAAGCTTTCTTT.

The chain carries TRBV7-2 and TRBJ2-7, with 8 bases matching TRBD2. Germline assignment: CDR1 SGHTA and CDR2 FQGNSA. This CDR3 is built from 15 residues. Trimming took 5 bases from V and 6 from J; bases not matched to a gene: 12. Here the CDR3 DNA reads TGTGCCAGCAGCGCCGGCAGCGGGAGTTCGTTCGAGCAGTACTTC. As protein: CASSAGSGSSFEQYF.

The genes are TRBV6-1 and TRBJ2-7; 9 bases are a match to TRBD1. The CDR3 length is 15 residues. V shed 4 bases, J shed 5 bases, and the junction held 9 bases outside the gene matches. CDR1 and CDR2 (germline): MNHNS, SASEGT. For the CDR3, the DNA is TGTGCCAGCAGTGTGGACAGGGGCAAAGACAACGAGCAGTACTTC. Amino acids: CASSVDRGKDNEQYF.

CDR3 amino acids: CASSWGTGEETQYF. CDR3 nucleotides: TGCGCCAGCAGCTGGGGGACAGGGGAAGAGACCCAGTACTTC. The genes are TRBV5-1 and TRBJ2-5, with 10 positions matching TRBD1. The J segment lost 3 bases and the V segment lost 3 bases, leaving 2 bases of the junction unmatched. The CDR3 contains 14 residues. Germline V CDR1 and CDR2: SGHRS, YFSETQ. Full variable domain (outside the CDR3, taken from reference TRBV5-1 and TRBJ2-5): KAGVTQTPRYLIKTRGQQVTLSCSPISGHRSVSWYQQTPGQGLQFLFEYFSETQRNKGNFPGRFSGRQFSNSRSEMNVSTLELGDSALYLCASSWGTGEETQYFGPGTRLLVL.

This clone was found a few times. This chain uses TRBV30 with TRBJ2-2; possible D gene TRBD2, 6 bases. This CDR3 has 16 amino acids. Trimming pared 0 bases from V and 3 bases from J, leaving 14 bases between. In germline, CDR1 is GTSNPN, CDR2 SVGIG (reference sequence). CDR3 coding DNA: TGTGCCTGGAGTGTACAGGTTAGCGGAGACACCGGGGAGCTGTTTTTT. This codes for CAWSVQVSGDTGELFF.

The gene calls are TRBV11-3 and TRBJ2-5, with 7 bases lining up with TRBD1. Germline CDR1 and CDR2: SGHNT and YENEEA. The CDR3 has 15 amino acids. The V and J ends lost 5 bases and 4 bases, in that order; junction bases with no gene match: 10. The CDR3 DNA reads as TGTGCCAGCAGCCCAAGCCAGGGGGTTGGAGAGACCCAGTACTTC. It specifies CASSPSQGVGETQYF.

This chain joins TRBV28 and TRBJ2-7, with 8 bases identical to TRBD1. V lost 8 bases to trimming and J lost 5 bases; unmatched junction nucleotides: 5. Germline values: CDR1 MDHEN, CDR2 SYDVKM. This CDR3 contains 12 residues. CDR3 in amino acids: CASGSGGHEQYF. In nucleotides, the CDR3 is TGTGCCAGCGGATCAGGGGGCCACGAGCAGTACTTC. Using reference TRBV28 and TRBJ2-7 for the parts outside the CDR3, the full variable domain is DVKVTQSSRYLVKRTGEKVFLECVQDMDHENMFWYRQDPGLGLRLIYFSYDVKMKEKGDIPEGYSVSREKKERFSLILESASTNQTSMYLCASGSGGHEQYFGPGTRLTVT.

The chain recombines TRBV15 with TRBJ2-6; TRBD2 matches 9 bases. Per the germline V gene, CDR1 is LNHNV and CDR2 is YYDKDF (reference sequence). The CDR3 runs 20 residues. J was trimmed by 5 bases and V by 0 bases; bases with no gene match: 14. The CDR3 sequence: CATSRDLGAGGFFWANVLTF. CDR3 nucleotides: TGTGCCACCAGCAGAGATTTAGGAGCGGGAGGTTTCTTCTGGGCCAACGTCCTGACTTTC.

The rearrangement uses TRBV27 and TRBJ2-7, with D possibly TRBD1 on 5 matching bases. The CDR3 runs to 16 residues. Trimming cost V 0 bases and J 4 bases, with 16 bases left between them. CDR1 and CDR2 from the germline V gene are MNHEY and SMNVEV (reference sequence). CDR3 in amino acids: CASSLSVGRAPYEQYF. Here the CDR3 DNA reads TGTGCCAGCAGTTTATCAGTGGGCAGGGCCCCGTACGAGCAGTACTTC.

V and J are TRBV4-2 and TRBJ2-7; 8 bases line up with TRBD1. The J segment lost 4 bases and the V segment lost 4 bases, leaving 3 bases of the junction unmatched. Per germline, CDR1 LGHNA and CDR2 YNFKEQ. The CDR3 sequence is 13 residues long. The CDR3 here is CASSRDRSYEQYF. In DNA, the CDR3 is TGTGCCAGCAGCCGGGACAGGTCTTACGAGCAGTACTTC.

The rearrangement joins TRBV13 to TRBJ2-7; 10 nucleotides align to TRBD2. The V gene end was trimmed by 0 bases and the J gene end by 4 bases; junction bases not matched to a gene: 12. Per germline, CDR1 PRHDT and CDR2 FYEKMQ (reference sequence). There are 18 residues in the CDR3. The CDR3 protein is CASSLGLRWLAGAYEQYF. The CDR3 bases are TGTGCCAGCAGCTTAGGCCTTAGGTGGCTAGCGGGAGCTTACGAGCAGTACTTC. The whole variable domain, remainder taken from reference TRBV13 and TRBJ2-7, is AAGVIQSPRHLIKEKRETATLKCYPIPRHDTVYWYQQGPGQDPQFLISFYEKMQSDKGSIPDRFSAQQFSDYHSELNMSSLELGDSALYFCASSLGLRWLAGAYEQYFGPGTRLTVT.

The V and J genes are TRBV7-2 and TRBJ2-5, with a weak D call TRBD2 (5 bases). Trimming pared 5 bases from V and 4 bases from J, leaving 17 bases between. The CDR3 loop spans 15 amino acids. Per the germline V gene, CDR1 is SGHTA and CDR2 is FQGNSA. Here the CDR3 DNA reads TGTGCCAGCAGCCCCCGTCTCCCCGGAGGAGAGACCCAGTACTTC. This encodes CASSPRLPGGETQYF.

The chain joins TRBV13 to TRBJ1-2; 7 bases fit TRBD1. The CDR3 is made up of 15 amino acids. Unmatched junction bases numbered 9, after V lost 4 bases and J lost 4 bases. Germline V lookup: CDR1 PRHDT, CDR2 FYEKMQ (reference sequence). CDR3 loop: CASSSRQGVSYGYTF. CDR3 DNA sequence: TGTGCCAGCAGCTCCAGACAGGGCGTAAGCTATGGCTACACCTTC.

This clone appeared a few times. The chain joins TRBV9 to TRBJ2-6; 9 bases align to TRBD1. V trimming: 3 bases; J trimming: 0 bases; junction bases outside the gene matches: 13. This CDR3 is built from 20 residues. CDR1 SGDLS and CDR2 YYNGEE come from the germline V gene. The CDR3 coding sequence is TGTGCCAGCAGCGGCCGCGGGACAGGGTTGAAAGACTCTGGGGCCAACGTCCTGACTTTC. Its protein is CASSGRGTGLKDSGANVLTF.